The 20 T cell receptor beta chains given below trace back to one sample, sequenced in a study of T cells in Graves' hyperthyroidism and ophthalmopathy. Amplification yielded TCR beta CDR3 regions, with RNA transcripts as the source. When the TCR CDR3 underwent first-round RT-PCR, the HTBI primer set was used. TCRdb used MiXCR to reprocess the multiplex PCR reads, holding one entry per CDR3 protein. This table holds 800,000 or so distinct CDR3 sequences, approximately 40% found once. The sample comprised blood. The receptors here all came from a young man with Graves' hyperthyroidism.

Ten or more counts support this clonotype. The chain couples TRBV7-9 to TRBJ1-6, with D unclear. The ends were cut back, 5 bases at V and 14 bases at J, with 13 bases in the middle. Looked up from germline, CDR1 is SEHNR and CDR2 is FQNEAQ (reference sequence). The CDR3 totals 12 residues. CDR3 sequence (DNA): TGTGCCAGCAGCCCCGGTTTCATCTCCCTCCACTTT. Protein product: CASSPGFISLHF.

This clonotype came up a few times. This chain joins TRBV19 and TRBJ1-6; no clear D. Deletions cut 6 bases from V and 10 bases from J, with 22 bases between. This CDR3 is 16 amino acids long. CDR1 is LNHDA and CDR2 is SQIVND in the germline V gene (reference sequence). The CDR3 sequence is CASRIRNDGTYSPLHF. Written as DNA, the CDR3 is TGTGCCAGTAGGATAAGAAACGACGGCACATACTCACCCCTCCACTTT.

This clonotype was detected a few times. The V call is TRBV7-8, the J call TRBJ1-6; TRBD1 matches 7 bases. There are 15 residues in the CDR3. V lost 1 base, J lost 10 bases, and 7 bases stayed unmatched. Germline V CDR1 and CDR2: SGHVS, FQNEAQ. The CDR3 loop is CASSLGDSWGSPLHF. The CDR3 DNA reads as TGTGCCAGCAGCTTAGGGGACAGCTGGGGGTCACCCCTCCACTTT. The entire variable domain, with the rest obtained from reference TRBV7-8 and TRBJ1-6, is as follows: GAGVSQSPRYKVAKRGQDVALRCDPISGHVSLFWYQQALGQGPEFLTYFQNEAQLDKSGLPSDRFFAERPEGSVSTLKIQRTQQEDSAVYLCASSLGDSWGSPLHFGNGTRLTVT.

The rearrangement joins TRBV5-1 to TRBJ2-5; 10 bases map to TRBD1. V lost 5 bases to trimming and J lost 6 bases; unmatched junction nucleotides: 13. Germline V gene lookup returns CDR1 SGHRS and CDR2 YFSETQ. There are 16 residues in the CDR3. CDR3 in DNA: TGCGCCAGCAGGTGGGGACAGGGGTCCTACGAGCAGACCCAGTACTTC. Protein product: CASRWGQGSYEQTQYF.

Worth noting for this clonotype: Since a much larger clone is just one base distant, this may be a read error. The CDR3 sequence: CASSHEMAGTGTQYF. CDR3 sequence (DNA): TGCGCCAGCAGCCACGAAATGGCAGGGACGGGGACCCAGTACTTC. This chain joins TRBV5-1 and TRBJ2-5; tentatively, D is TRBD1 or TRBD2 (5 bases each). Germline lookup yields CDR1 SGHRS and CDR2 YFSETQ. The CDR3 loop spans 15 amino acids. Trimming stripped 4 bases from V and 7 bases from J, with 20 bases between.

About this clonotype itself: The junction departs from germline at one end; a sequencing error may be responsible. The CDR3 nucleotides are TGCGCCAGCAGCGTTCGGACAGTGGCGAACACTGAAGCTTTCTTT. The encoded protein is CASSVRTVANTEAFF. The chain links TRBV25-1 to TRBJ1-1, with a tentative D call TRBD1 (6 bases). This CDR3 is built from 15 residues. Germline V lookup: CDR1 MGHDK, CDR2 SYGVNS.

This clonotype was observed a single time. The rearrangement uses TRBV7-9 and TRBJ2-5; tentatively, D is TRBD1 (6 bases). This CDR3 has 14 residues. The V end lost 5 bases, the J end lost 4 bases, and 14 bases lay between the germline ends. CDR1 is SEHNR and CDR2 is FQNEAQ in the germline V gene (reference sequence). The CDR3 reads CASSPGQSRETQYF. The CDR3 coding sequence is TGTGCCAGCAGCCCTGGACAGAGTCGAGAGACCCAGTACTTC. The complete variable domain, with remaining parts taken from reference TRBV7-9 and TRBJ2-5, reads DTGVSQNPRHKITKRGQNVTFRCDPISEHNRLYWYRQTLGQGPEFLTYFQNEAQLEKSRLLSDRFSAERPKGSFSTLEIQRTEQGDSAMYLCASSPGQSRETQYFGPGTRLLVL.

This chain uses TRBV11-3 with TRBJ2-7; D is perhaps TRBD1 (7 bases). Germline CDR1 and CDR2: SGHNT and YENEEA. V dropped 4 bases and J dropped 7 bases, with 20 bases sitting between them. The CDR3 consists of 15 residues. The CDR3 sequence is CASSSAGQNYGEQYF. Written as DNA, the CDR3 is TGTGCCAGCAGCTCGGCGGGACAGAACTACGGAGAGCAGTACTTC.

This clonotype has at least ten counts. The V gene is TRBV20-1, the J gene TRBJ1-1, with unresolved D. This CDR3 has 12 amino acids. Trimming removed 1 base at V and 4 bases at J, with 7 bases between. CDR1 and CDR2 (germline): DFQATT, SNEGSKA (reference sequence). CDR3 nucleotides: TGCAGTGCTAGAGCTACCCTCACTGAAGCTTTCTTT. Translating it yields CSARATLTEAFF.

The sample holds a few counts of this clonotype. A junction end diverges from the germline sequence, so it may reflect a read error. This rearrangement joins TRBV10-3 to TRBJ2-2, with 9 positions matching TRBD1. In germline, CDR1 is ENHRY, CDR2 SYGVKD. This CDR3 contains 17 residues. The CDR3 spells CASSYPTGGAETGELFF. CDR3 nucleotide sequence: TGTGCCAGCAGTTACCCTACAGGGGGCGCGGAGACCGGGGAGCTGTTTTTT.

This clonotype was picked up many times. V and J are TRBV2 and TRBJ1-2; no reliable D call. The V end was cut by 2 bases, the J end by 5 bases, with 6 bases between. Germline V gene sequence: CDR1 SNHLY, CDR2 FYNNEI. The CDR3 is 12 amino acids. This chain's CDR3 is CASSERGYGYTF. The CDR3 nucleotides read TGTGCCAGCAGTGAACGGGGTTATGGCTACACCTTC. The full variable domain, with the rest looked up from reference TRBV2 and TRBJ1-2, is EPEVTQTPSHQVTQMGQEVILRCVPISNHLYFYWYRQILGQKVEFLVSFYNNEISEKSEIFDDQFSVERPDGSNFTLKIRSTKLEDSAMYFCASSERGYGYTFGSGTRLTVV.

This clonotype came up many times. The chain links TRBV7-6 to TRBJ2-7; D may be TRBD2 (6 bases). This CDR3 spans 14 amino acids. Germline V gives CDR1 SGHVS, CDR2 FNYEAQ. Deletions cut 7 bases from V and 6 bases from J, with 19 bases between. CDR3 nucleotide sequence: TGTGCCAGCACCCCATGGGCCGTGCGGGGCGAGCAGTACTTC. Amino acids: CASTPWAVRGEQYF.

This clonotype was observed many times. The gene calls are TRBV10-3 and TRBJ1-6; D unclear. V lost 6 bases and J 7 bases, leaving 16 bases between the germline ends. CDR1 and CDR2 (germline): ENHRY, SYGVKD. The CDR3 extends over 15 amino acids. CDR3 coding DNA: TGTGCCATCAGCGAGGAGGGTGAAAGAAATTCACCCCTCCACTTT. Its protein is CAISEEGERNSPLHF.

V usage is TRBV29-1 and J usage is TRBJ2-7; 10 nucleotides match TRBD1. The CDR3 extends over 17 amino acids. The V gene end was trimmed by 7 bases and the J gene end by 1 base; junction bases not matched to a gene: 16. CDR1 is SQVTM, CDR2 ANQGSEA, per germline. CDR3 loop: CSARLPDRGRGSYEQYF. The CDR3 nucleotides are TGCAGCGCACGACTCCCCGACAGGGGGCGAGGGTCCTACGAGCAGTACTTC.

The chain carries TRBV2 and TRBJ2-2; D might be TRBD2 (6 bases). The CDR3 spans 14 residues. Between the trimmed V and J ends, which lost 6 bases and 5 bases, there was a span of 13 bases. Germline assignment: CDR1 SNHLY and CDR2 FYNNEI. CDR3: CASRDYGLTGELFF. CDR3 nucleotide sequence: TGTGCCAGCAGGGACTACGGACTGACCGGGGAGCTGTTTTTT.

To note about this clonotype: The CDR3 does not end in the conserved phenylalanine or tryptophan, so this is likely a read error. The CDR3 DNA sequence: TGTGCCACAAGCAGTACGACTAGCGGGAACCGTTACGAGCAGTACTTA. This codes for CATSSTTSGNRYEQYL. The V call is TRBV15, the J call TRBJ2-7; 11 positions match TRBD2. The germline V gene encodes CDR1 LNHNV and CDR2 YYDKDF (reference sequence). CDR3 size: 16 residues.

A note on this clonotype: A much larger clone is a single base away; this may be a read error. The rearrangement links TRBV20-1 to TRBJ1-6; possible D gene TRBD1, 5 bases. This CDR3 spans 13 amino acids. Between the trimmed V and J ends, which lost 6 bases and 8 bases, there was a span of 14 bases. CDR1 and CDR2 from the germline V gene are DFQATT and SNEGSKA (reference sequence). CDR3 loop: CSATGRGDSPLHF. The CDR3 bases are TGCAGTGCAACGGGACGGGGAGATTCACCCCTCCACTTT.

The gene calls are TRBV9 and TRBJ1-1; D is unresolved. V was shortened by 4 bases and J by 4 bases, with 17 bases between the two germline ends. CDR1 and CDR2 from the germline V gene are SGDLS and YYNGEE. The CDR3 is 15 amino acids. The CDR3: CASSPGLGSGTEAFF. The CDR3 DNA reads TGTGCCAGCAGCCCCGGCTTAGGCAGCGGCACTGAAGCTTTCTTT. The full variable domain, with the rest looked up from reference TRBV9 and TRBJ1-1, is DSGVTQTPKHLITATGQRVTLRCSPRSGDLSVYWYQQSLDQGLQFLIQYYNGEERAKGNILERFSAQQFPDLHSELNLSSLELGDSALYFCASSPGLGSGTEAFFGQGTRLTVV.

As for this clonotype: A much larger clone differs by one base, so this may be a read error. The chain recombines TRBV2 with TRBJ1-1; D may be TRBD1 (5 bases). This CDR3 is built from 13 residues. The germline V gene has CDR1 SNHLY and CDR2 FYNNEI. Trimming shortened V by 2 bases and J by 7 bases, and 11 bases separated the two germline ends. CDR3 DNA sequence: TGTGCCAGCAGTGAAATAAGGGACGATGAAGCTTTCTTT. Its translation is CASSEIRDDEAFF. The variable domain in full, completed from reference TRBV2 and TRBJ1-1, reads EPEVTQTPSHQVTQMGQEVILRCVPISNHLYFYWYRQILGQKVEFLVSFYNNEISEKSEIFDDQFSVERPDGSNFTLKIRSTKLEDSAMYFCASSEIRDDEAFFGQGTRLTVV.

This clonotype has a handful of counts. The rearrangement uses TRBV7-8 and TRBJ2-7, with TRBD2 matching over 10 bases. This CDR3 has 18 residues. The V gene's germline CDR1 is SGHVS and CDR2 FQNEAQ. The V segment lost 5 bases and the J segment 2 bases; nucleotides outside the gene matches: 15. The CDR3 DNA reads TGTGCCAGCAGCCCGGGCCTTATGGGGACTAGCGCGGCCTACGAGCAGTACTTC. Translation: CASSPGLMGTSAAYEQYF.